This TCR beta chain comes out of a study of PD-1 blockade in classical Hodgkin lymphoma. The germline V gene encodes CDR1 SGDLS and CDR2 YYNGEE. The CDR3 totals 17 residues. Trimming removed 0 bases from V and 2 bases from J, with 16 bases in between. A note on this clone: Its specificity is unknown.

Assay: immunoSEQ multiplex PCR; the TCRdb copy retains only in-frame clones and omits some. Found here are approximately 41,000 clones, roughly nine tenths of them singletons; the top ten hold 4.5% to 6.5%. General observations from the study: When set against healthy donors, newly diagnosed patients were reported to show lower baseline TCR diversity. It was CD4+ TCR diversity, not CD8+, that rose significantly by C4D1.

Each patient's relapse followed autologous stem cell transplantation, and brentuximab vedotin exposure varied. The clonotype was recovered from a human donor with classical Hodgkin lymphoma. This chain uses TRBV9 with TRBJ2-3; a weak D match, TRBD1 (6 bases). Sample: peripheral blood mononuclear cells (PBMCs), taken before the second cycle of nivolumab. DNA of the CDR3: TGTGCCAGCAGCGTAGCTTTCCAGGGGAAAACCACAGATACGCAGTATTTT. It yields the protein CASSVAFQGKTTDTQYF.